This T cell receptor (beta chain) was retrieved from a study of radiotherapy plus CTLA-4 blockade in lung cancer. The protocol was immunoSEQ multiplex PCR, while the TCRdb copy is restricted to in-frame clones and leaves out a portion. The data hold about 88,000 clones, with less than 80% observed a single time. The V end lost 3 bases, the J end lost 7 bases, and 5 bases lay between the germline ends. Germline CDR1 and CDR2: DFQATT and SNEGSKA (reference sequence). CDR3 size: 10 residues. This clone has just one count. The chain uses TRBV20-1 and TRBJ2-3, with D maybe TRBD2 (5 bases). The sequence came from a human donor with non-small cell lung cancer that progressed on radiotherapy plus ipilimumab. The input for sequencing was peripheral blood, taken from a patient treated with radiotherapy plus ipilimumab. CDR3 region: CSARDYTQYF. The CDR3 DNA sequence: TGCAGTGCTAGGGACTATACGCAGTATTTT.